A single T cell receptor beta chain is shown here with its context. Multiplex touch-down PCR amplified TRB using TRB-A and TRB-B pools in one tube. No DNA is given; TCRdb re-called the multiplex PCR reads and lists each CDR3 protein once. The sample shows approximately 11,000 distinct CDR3 sequences, and 21% sits with its ten largest clones. Each sample's input was roughly 250 ng genomic DNA, 38,000 or so genome equivalents. These data belong to a study of T cell clusters in autoimmune cytopenias. Germline V gene lookup returns CDR1 SNHLY and CDR2 FYNNEI. The CDR3 covers 12 residues. The same data also went into a second study, on T cell repertoires in aging, cancer and after chemotherapy.

This clonotype was obtained from a human donor in good health. This chain uses TRBV2 with TRBJ1-4; TCRdb picks TRBD1, but there is no DNA to check that call. The sequencing input was peripheral blood. CDR3 sequence reads: CASGGQDEKLFF. Looking up the rest from reference TRBV2 and TRBJ1-4 gives the full variable domain: EPEVTQTPSHQVTQMGQEVILRCVPISNHLYFYWYRQILGQKVEFLVSFYNNEISEKSEIFDDQFSVERPDGSNFTLKIRSTKLEDSAMYFCASGGQDEKLFFGSGTQLSVL.